This T cell receptor beta chain was sequenced during a study of blood T cell repertoires in COVID-19. Study-level information: The United States, Italy and Spain supplied acute and convalescent COVID-19 samples.

This table comes from immunoSEQ multiplex PCR, and its TCRdb copy is limited to in-frame clones, with some not included. The sample has approximately 97,000 clones; 87% are singletons. Seattle participants joined during active infection and were tracked over time. This CDR3 has 13 amino acids. CDR1 and CDR2 from the germline V gene are SGHKS and YYEKEE (reference sequence). Trimming removed 2 bases at V and 4 bases at J, with 8 bases between. Sequencing was carried out using peripheral blood. The chain recombines TRBV5-5 with TRBJ2-3; D perhaps matches TRBD2 (6 bases). The sequence was obtained from a woman between 45 and 65 years old with COVID-19, enrolled during active disease. The CDR3 DNA follows: TGTGCCAGCAGCTTCTCGGGAGCAGATACGCAGTATTTT. Translating it yields CASSFSGADTQYF.